These 25 T cell receptor beta chains originate from one sample sequenced in a study of lymphopenia after photon versus proton radiotherapy. Method: immunoSEQ multiplex PCR; TCRdb's copy keeps in-frame clones and lacks some. The data show some 70,000 clones, 80% to 90% seen once. Sequencing was performed on peripheral blood, taken from a patient treated with proton-based radiotherapy. These receptor sequences come from a man aged 80 or over with esophageal cancer.

The chain combines TRBV30 with TRBJ1-1; 8 positions agree with TRBD1. The germline gives CDR1 GTSNPN, CDR2 SVGIG (reference sequence). The CDR3 length is 17 residues. Unmatched junction bases numbered 9, after V lost 0 bases and J lost 0 bases. CDR3 loop: CAWSVSHRGTMNTEAFF. The CDR3 DNA is TGTGCCTGGAGTGTATCCCACAGGGGGACCATGAACACTGAAGCTTTCTTT. The variable domain in full, with the rest retrieved from reference TRBV30 and TRBJ1-1, is SQTIHQWPATLVQPVGSPLSLECTVEGTSNPNLYWYRQAAGRGLQLLFYSVGIGQISSEVPQNLSASRPQDRQFILSSKKLLLSDSGFYLCAWSVSHRGTMNTEAFFGQGTRLTVV.

The rearrangement joins TRBV29-1 to TRBJ2-5, with D unclear. Trimming took off 5 bases at V and 1 base at J, with 11 bases between the two ends. CDR3 length equals 13 residues. Per the germline V gene, CDR1 is SQVTM and CDR2 is ANQGSEA. The CDR3 DNA follows: TGCAGCGTTTCGGCTACCTCCCAAGAGACCCAGTACTTC. Translated: CSVSATSQETQYF. Complete variable domain (other parts from reference TRBV29-1 and TRBJ2-5): SAVISQKPSRDICQRGTSLTIQCQVDSQVTMMFWYRQQPGQSLTLIATANQGSEATYESGFVIDKFPISRPNLTFSTLTVSNMSPEDSSIYLCSVSATSQETQYFGPGTRLLVL.

CDR3 sequence reads: CASSLEGQGTEQYF. CDR3 DNA sequence: TGCGCCAGCAGCTTGGAGGGACAGGGTACCGAGCAGTACTTC. V and J are TRBV5-1 and TRBJ2-7, with TRBD1 matching 9 bases. J lost 6 bases, V lost 0 bases, and 4 bases had no gene match. The CDR3 covers 14 residues. Germline V gene lookup returns CDR1 SGHRS and CDR2 YFSETQ.

Only a few counts were recorded for this clone. The V gene is TRBV29-1, the J gene TRBJ1-4; possibly TRBD1 for D (6 bases). Trimming pared 0 bases from V and 8 bases from J, leaving 10 bases between. Germline CDR1 reads SQVTM; CDR2 reads ANQGSEA. The CDR3 is made up of 13 amino acids. This CDR3 is CSVEEGQGEKLFF. The CDR3, as DNA: TGCAGCGTTGAAGAGGGGCAGGGGGAAAAACTGTTTTTT.

The count of this clone is one. The chain uses TRBV5-4 and TRBJ1-2, with a tentative D call TRBD1 (5 bases). Germline V gene sequence: CDR1 SGHNT, CDR2 YYREEE (reference sequence). The length of the CDR3 is 15 residues. The V end lost 5 bases, the J end lost 6 bases, and 20 bases lay between the germline ends. The CDR3 protein is CASRQAGEALHGYTF. CDR3 coding DNA: TGTGCCAGCAGGCAAGCGGGGGAGGCTCTACATGGCTACACCTTC.

The chain combines TRBV5-1 with TRBJ2-2; 9 bases fit TRBD2. The CDR3 extends over 15 amino acids. V was pared by 6 bases and J by 1 base, with 4 bases of the junction left unmatched. Germline V lookup: CDR1 SGHRS, CDR2 YFSETQ. CDR3 in DNA: TGCGCCAGCATCACGACTAGCGGGAACACCGGGGAGCTGTTTTTT. Translation gives CASITTSGNTGELFF.

This clone appeared once. The chain employs TRBV7-3 and TRBJ1-2; 8 nucleotides line up with TRBD1. This CDR3 is built from 12 residues. With 6 bases clipped from V and 6 bases from J, the junction kept 3 bases outside the gene matches. Germline CDR1 and CDR2: SGHTA and FQGTGA. CDR3 region: CASSLRGHGYTF. Written as DNA, the CDR3 is TGTGCCAGCAGTCTCAGGGGGCATGGCTACACCTTC.

The count of this clone is one. The CDR3 DNA reads as TGTGCCAGCAGCTTGGGACTAGCAAACACAGATACGCAGTATTTT. This gives the protein CASSLGLANTDTQYF. The chain has TRBV7-6 and TRBJ2-3; 9 nucleotides line up with TRBD2. The CDR3 is 15 residues long. With 3 bases clipped from V and 2 bases from J, the junction kept 3 bases outside the gene matches. The germline CDR1 and CDR2 sequences are SGHVS and FNYEAQ.

The V call is TRBV5-1, the J call TRBJ2-7, with TRBD2 as a possible D gene (5 bases). The CDR3 sequence is 14 residues long. V was clipped by 0 bases and J by 4 bases, with 11 bases between them. Germline CDR1 reads SGHRS; CDR2 reads YFSETQ. CDR3: CASSLERELYEQYF. The CDR3 DNA reads as TGCGCCAGCAGCTTGGAACGGGAATTGTACGAGCAGTACTTC.

The count of this clone is one. The chain couples TRBV7-2 to TRBJ1-2; 7 nucleotides match TRBD1. J was trimmed by 5 bases and V by 5 bases; bases with no gene match: 8. This CDR3 comprises 14 residues. From germline, CDR1 is SGHTA and CDR2 FQGNSA. The CDR3 is CASSRRDRLYGYTF. The CDR3, as DNA: TGTGCCAGCAGCCGCCGGGACAGACTATATGGCTACACCTTC.

This chain joins TRBV7-9 and TRBJ2-1; no clear D. Trimming left V 5 bases short and J 8 bases short, with 10 bases between. The length of the CDR3 is 12 residues. CDR1 is SEHNR and CDR2 is FQNEAQ in the germline V gene (reference sequence). The CDR3 nucleotides read TGTGCCAGCAGCCGCCAATGGGATGAGCAGTTCTTC. It is translated as CASSRQWDEQFF.

The V call is TRBV29-1, the J call TRBJ1-4, with D possibly matching TRBD1 (6 bases). Per the germline V gene, CDR1 is SQVTM and CDR2 is ANQGSEA. This CDR3 has 14 residues. V was trimmed by 5 bases and J by 5 bases, leaving 15 bases between them. The CDR3: CSVTLGGSNEKLFF. CDR3 bases: TGCAGCGTTACTCTAGGGGGATCAAATGAAAAACTGTTTTTT.

This chain connects TRBV27 to TRBJ2-2; D gene uncertain. CDR1 is MNHEY and CDR2 is SMNVEV in the germline V gene (reference sequence). Trimming pared 3 bases from V and 5 bases from J, leaving 4 bases between. CDR3 length equals 12 residues. This CDR3 is CASSLGTGELFF. The CDR3 DNA is TGTGCCAGCAGTTTGGGGACCGGGGAGCTGTTTTTT.

CDR3 in amino acids: CASSYSSQARQFF. The CDR3, as DNA: TGTGCCAGCAGTTACTCGAGTCAGGCCAGGCAGTTCTTC. The chain carries TRBV6-6 and TRBJ2-1; D not certain. Germline-derived CDR1 and CDR2 are MNHNY and SVGAGI (reference sequence). Trimming cost V 0 bases and J 12 bases, with 12 bases left between them. This CDR3 has 13 amino acids.

This clone was recorded only once. The chain uses TRBV10-3 and TRBJ2-7; D might be TRBD1 or TRBD2, each matching 5 bases. The CDR3 extends over 16 amino acids. Germline V gene sequence: CDR1 ENHRY, CDR2 SYGVKD. The V and J ends lost 0 bases and 5 bases respectively, with 17 bases between them. This chain's CDR3 is CAISESVARGSDEQYF. The CDR3 DNA reads as TGTGCCATCAGTGAGTCCGTCGCGAGGGGTTCGGACGAGCAGTACTTC.

The chain couples TRBV19 to TRBJ2-3, with D possibly being TRBD2 (5 bases). The CDR3 covers 17 residues. Trimming removed 1 base at V and 1 base at J, with 15 bases between. Looked up from germline, CDR1 is LNHDA and CDR2 is SQIVND (reference sequence). CDR3 bases: TGTGCCAGTAGTATAGGCCGGAGGCCGCTTCGCACAGATACGCAGTATTTT. Translating gives CASSIGRRPLRTDTQYF.

The genes are TRBV9 and TRBJ2-7; tentatively, D is TRBD1 or TRBD2 (5 bases each). The germline gives CDR1 SGDLS, CDR2 YYNGEE. This CDR3 contains 14 residues. The germline V and J ends were trimmed by 3 bases and 7 bases, with 17 bases remaining between them. CDR3 protein: CASSGGVRVGEQYF. CDR3 coding DNA: TGTGCCAGCAGCGGAGGGGTCCGCGTGGGTGAGCAGTACTTC.

Only a few counts were recorded for this clone. Here the CDR3 reads CASSATSGETQYF. Written as DNA, the CDR3 is TGTGCCAGCAGTGCGACTAGCGGGGAGACCCAGTACTTC. J is TRBJ2-5 and V is TRBV7-9; 10 bases fit TRBD2. CDR3 length: 13 amino acids. CDR1 is SEHNR and CDR2 is FQNEAQ in the germline V gene (reference sequence). The junction had 3 bases not matched to a gene; V was cut back by 6 bases and J by 5 bases.

The chain combines TRBV11-3 with TRBJ1-6; D is unresolved. V gave up 4 bases and J gave up 10 bases, with 11 bases separating them. Germline loops: CDR1 SGHNT, CDR2 YENEEA. The CDR3 is 13 amino acids. CDR3 sequence (DNA): TGTGCCAGCAGCTCAAGGGTAGGGTCACCCCTCCACTTT. This codes for CASSSRVGSPLHF.

The genes are TRBV4-1 and TRBJ1-5, with a weak D call TRBD1 (5 bases). Trimming shortened V by 0 bases and J by 2 bases, and 14 bases separated the two germline ends. The germline V gene encodes CDR1 MGHRA and CDR2 YSYEKL. This CDR3 comprises 17 residues. CDR3 in amino acids: CASSQERTGPGNQPQHF. CDR3 nucleotide sequence: TGCGCCAGCAGCCAAGAAAGAACAGGACCAGGCAATCAGCCCCAGCATTTT.

The rearrangement links TRBV5-6 to TRBJ1-6; D is perhaps TRBD1 (5 bases). Germline CDR1 is SGHDT and CDR2 is YYEEEE. V lost 5 bases, J lost 7 bases, and 13 bases lay in between. This CDR3 is built from 14 residues. CDR3 coding DNA: TGTGCCAGCAGAAACCGGGGCCTCAATTCACCCCTCCACTTT. Translating it yields CASRNRGLNSPLHF.

The chain combines TRBV18 with TRBJ2-7; no definite D call. CDR3 length: 13 residues. Germline V gene data show CDR1 as KGHSH and CDR2 as LQKENI. Trimming removed 2 bases from V and 4 bases from J, with 9 bases in between. The CDR3, as DNA: TGTGCCAGCTCACCAGCATACGGTTACGAGCAGTACTTC. This sequence encodes CASSPAYGYEQYF.

A few counts support this clone. The V and J genes are TRBV14 and TRBJ2-7; D is undetermined. CDR3 length: 12 residues. The germline V and J ends were trimmed by 3 bases and 5 bases, with 8 bases remaining between them. The germline gives CDR1 SGHDN, CDR2 FVKESK. The CDR3 nucleotides read TGTGCCAGCAGCCAGGGCTGGAACGAGCAGTACTTC. Protein: CASSQGWNEQYF.

This chain uses TRBV18 with TRBJ2-5, with D perhaps given as TRBD1 or TRBD2 (5 bases each). This CDR3 has 14 amino acids. The germline V and J ends were trimmed by 3 bases and 4 bases, with 12 bases remaining between them. Germline V gene lookup returns CDR1 KGHSH and CDR2 LQKENI. This CDR3 is CASSPDRGGETQYF. CDR3 coding DNA: TGTGCCAGCTCACCTGATCGGGGCGGAGAGACCCAGTACTTC. The full variable domain, in which reference TRBV18 and TRBJ2-5 provide the parts outside the CDR3, is NAGVMQNPRHLVRRRGQEARLRCSPMKGHSHVYWYRQLPEEGLKFMVYLQKENIIDESGMPKERFSAEFPKEGPSILRIQQVVRGDSAAYFCASSPDRGGETQYFGPGTRLLVL.

The chain uses TRBV5-4 and TRBJ2-7, with TRBD2 matching 7 bases. Losses at the gene ends were 4 bases for V and 0 bases for J; bases not matched to a gene: 4. This CDR3 comprises 14 residues. The V gene's germline CDR1 is SGHNT and CDR2 YYREEE (reference sequence). CDR3 coding DNA: TGTGCCAGCAGCCTATGGACTAGCTCCTACGAGCAGTACTTC. This encodes CASSLWTSSYEQYF.